This TCR beta chain was found in a study of graft-versus-host responses after intestinal transplantation. In the study overall: Grafts that recipients had were multivisceral, liver-intestinal, or isolated intestinal transplants. Each recipient received anti-thymocyte globulin induction, then tacrolimus and steroids for about 3 years.

Germline CDR1 SGDLS, CDR2 YYNGEE. The CDR3 spans 14 residues. V lost 2 bases to trimming and J lost 6 bases, with 13 bases between them. Assay used: immunoSEQ multiplex PCR; TCRdb lists only in-frame clones, some missing. The sample yields about 90,000 clones, about 94% seen once. Overall study results and limits: With peak circulating GvH clone levels came an association with early post-transplant HvG declines.

A note on this clone: The antigen is undetermined.

The receptor was isolated from a human donor who was the organ donor for an intestinal transplant. This rearrangement joins TRBV9 to TRBJ2-3, with D tentatively TRBD2 (5 bases). The sample was unstimulated CD4+ T cells sorted from spleen or lymph node cells, taken before transplant. The CDR3: CASSVTRTFDTQYF. DNA of the CDR3: TGTGCCAGCAGCGTGACACGGACTTTCGATACGCAGTATTTT.